The 24 T cell receptor beta chains below come from one sample, sequenced in a study of human T cells and chemical hapten exposure. TCRdb re-called the RACE reads with MiXCR, one entry per CDR3 protein. The sample has 330,000 or so distinct CDR3 sequences; about 6.9% are singletons. Time point denoted: patch test 2, 6 weeks after DPC sensitization. Treatment: therapeutic diphenylcyclopropenone sensitization with weekly scalp DPC. The sequencing used whole blood, collected in connection with sensitization to the hapten diphenylcyclopropenone (DPC). These receptors were taken from a woman in her late teens or twenties with alopecia areata. Some clones in this sample may be carry-over from other donors' samples.

This clonotype was recorded a few times. Written as DNA, the CDR3 is TGTGCCAGCAGTTACTCGAGGGACAGGGGTCGCTTTGGCTACACCTTC. This codes for CASSYSRDRGRFGYTF. V usage is TRBV6-5 and J usage is TRBJ1-2, with 10 nucleotides matching TRBD1. This CDR3 comprises 16 residues. The V gene's germline CDR1 is MNHEY and CDR2 SVGAGI. Losses at the gene ends were 0 bases for V and 7 bases for J; bases not matched to a gene: 8.

The V gene is TRBV7-2, the J gene TRBJ2-3; D may be TRBD2 (6 bases). This CDR3 is built from 16 residues. CDR1 is SGHTA, CDR2 FQGNSA, per germline. V lost 5 bases and J lost 0, with 15 bases in between. DNA of the CDR3: TGTGCCAGCAGCACGTCTCGGGGGATTAGCACAGATACGCAGTATTTT. This gives the protein CASSTSRGISTDTQYF.

The chain uses TRBV27 and TRBJ2-3; tentatively, D is TRBD1 or TRBD2 (5 bases each). Trimming stripped 5 bases from V and 1 base from J, with 13 bases between. There are 15 residues in the CDR3. Germline V gene lookup returns CDR1 MNHEY and CDR2 SMNVEV (reference sequence). The CDR3 DNA sequence: TGTGCCAGCAGTCGGGGCGTCAAGGGCACAGATACGCAGTATTTT. This codes for CASSRGVKGTDTQYF.

This clonotype was counted between two and nine times. The V and J genes are TRBV2 and TRBJ1-1; tentative D call: TRBD1 (5 bases). The CDR3 spans 11 residues. The V gene's germline CDR1 is SNHLY and CDR2 FYNNEI. V shed 8 bases and J shed 11 bases, with 15 bases lying between them. The chain's CDR3 is CASLIRAAAFF. CDR3 DNA sequence: TGTGCCAGCTTAATCAGGGCTGCTGCTTTCTTT. Based on the CDR3 plus reference TRBV2 and TRBJ1-1, the full variable domain is EPEVTQTPSHQVTQMGQEVILRCVPISNHLYFYWYRQILGQKVEFLVSFYNNEISEKSEIFDDQFSVERPDGSNFTLKIRSTKLEDSAMYFCASLIRAAAFFGQGTRLTVV.

This clonotype was observed many times. The rearrangement joins TRBV6-5 to TRBJ1-1, with D perhaps TRBD1 (5 bases). CDR1 MNHEY and CDR2 SVGAGI come from the germline V gene. Trimming took off 7 bases at V and 6 bases at J, with 15 bases between the two ends. This CDR3 region has 13 residues. CDR3 loop: CASKRGEPSEAFF. The CDR3 DNA sequence: TGTGCCAGCAAGAGGGGCGAACCTTCTGAAGCTTTCTTT.

This clonotype was seen at least ten times. The chain carries TRBV29-1 and TRBJ1-1, with no clear D. This CDR3 has 12 residues. Germline lookup yields CDR1 SQVTM and CDR2 ANQGSEA. With 4 bases removed from V and 1 base from J, the gap between germline ends came to 7 bases. The CDR3, as DNA: TGCAGCGTTGCCAGGTCGAACACTGAAGCTTTCTTT. Protein: CSVARSNTEAFF. The full variable domain, rest sourced from reference TRBV29-1 and TRBJ1-1, is SAVISQKPSRDICQRGTSLTIQCQVDSQVTMMFWYRQQPGQSLTLIATANQGSEATYESGFVIDKFPISRPNLTFSTLTVSNMSPEDSSIYLCSVARSNTEAFFGQGTRLTVV.

This chain joins TRBV6-5 and TRBJ1-2; 7 nucleotides line up with TRBD1. J lost 0 bases, V lost 6 bases, and 7 bases had no gene match. The CDR3 runs to 15 residues. Germline values: CDR1 MNHEY, CDR2 SVGAGI. CDR3 DNA sequence: TGTGCCAGCAGGGAAAACAGGGGTTCTAACTATGGCTACACCTTC. It encodes CASRENRGSNYGYTF.

The table lists this clonotype with many counts. This chain joins TRBV6-7 and TRBJ1-4, with no clear D. TRBV6-7 is reported as an ORF; its role is uncertain. The V end was cut by 6 bases, the J end by 7 bases, with 6 bases between. The CDR3 loop spans 11 amino acids. CDR3 DNA sequence: TGTGCCAGCAGGAAAACTGAAAAACTGTTTTTT. Its protein product is CASRKTEKLFF.

This clonotype was observed at least ten times. J is TRBJ2-1 and V is TRBV28, with 8 bases lining up with TRBD2. With 5 bases clipped from V and 9 bases from J, the junction kept 12 bases outside the gene matches. The CDR3 is made up of 15 amino acids. Germline V gene data show CDR1 as MDHEN and CDR2 as SYDVKM. The CDR3 sequence: CASSEGTRGRGEQFF. The CDR3 nucleotides are TGTGCCAGCAGTGAAGGGACTAGGGGCCGTGGTGAGCAGTTCTTC.

This clonotype was detected many times. V and J are TRBV29-1 and TRBJ1-4; no clear D. Per the germline V gene, CDR1 is SQVTM and CDR2 is ANQGSEA. The CDR3 runs 12 residues. V was clipped by 4 bases and J by 4 bases, with 7 bases between them. For the CDR3, the DNA is TGCAGCGTTGCGGGTCATAATGAAAAACTGTTTTTT. It translates to CSVAGHNEKLFF.

This sequence joins TRBV5-1 and TRBJ2-3; 8 bases match TRBD2. The CDR3 spans 15 residues. Per germline, CDR1 SGHRS and CDR2 YFSETQ. With 0 bases clipped from V and 6 bases from J, the junction kept 6 bases outside the gene matches. The DNA for the CDR3 is TGCGCCAGCAGCTTGGTTACTAGCGGTTCCGATACGCAGTATTTT. It specifies CASSLVTSGSDTQYF.

This clonotype has at least ten counts. V and J are TRBV7-2 and TRBJ2-3; D call uncertain. CDR1 is SGHTA and CDR2 is FQGNSA in the germline V gene. The CDR3 covers 15 residues. With 1 base removed from V and 1 base from J, the gap between germline ends came to 9 bases. CDR3: CASSLGVRGTDTQYF. The CDR3 nucleotides are TGTGCCAGCAGCTTAGGGGTCCGAGGCACAGATACGCAGTATTTT.

The chain recombines TRBV15 with TRBJ1-5, with 8 bases fitting TRBD1. The V and J ends lost 4 bases and 6 bases, in that order; junction bases with no gene match: 8. The V gene's germline CDR1 is LNHNV and CDR2 YYDKDF (reference sequence). The CDR3 is made up of 15 amino acids. CDR3 DNA: TGTGCCACCAGCAACGCGGACAGGGAATCTCAGCCCCAGCATTTT. Amino acid sequence: CATSNADRESQPQHF.

There are a few counts of this clonotype. The genes are TRBV11-2 and TRBJ2-3, with 7 bases fitting TRBD1. In germline, CDR1 is SGHAT, CDR2 FQNNGV. V trimming: 2 bases; J trimming: 2 bases; junction bases outside the gene matches: 7. The CDR3 has 16 residues. CDR3: CASSLRQGLVTDTQYF. The DNA of the CDR3 is TGTGCCAGCAGCTTACGACAGGGCCTCGTCACAGATACGCAGTATTTT. The whole variable domain, filled in from reference TRBV11-2 and TRBJ2-3, reads EAGVAQSPRYKIIEKRQSVAFWCNPISGHATLYWYQQILGQGPKLLIQFQNNGVVDDSQLPKDRFSAERLKGVDSTLKIQPAKLEDSAVYLCASSLRQGLVTDTQYFGPGTRLTVL.

The chain couples TRBV4-1 to TRBJ1-5; a possible D gene is TRBD1 (6 bases). The CDR3 extends over 16 amino acids. V was cut by 0 bases and J by 0 bases, with 9 bases left in between. Germline V CDR1 and CDR2: MGHRA, YSYEKL. The CDR3 nucleotides are TGCGCCAGCAGCCAAGAAGGGGGGTATAGCAATCAGCCCCAGCATTTT. The encoded protein is CASSQEGGYSNQPQHF.

This clonotype was seen a few times. The chain uses TRBV5-1 and TRBJ1-2; 7 bases match TRBD1. Germline V gene data show CDR1 as SGHRS and CDR2 as YFSETQ. V gave up 3 bases and J gave up 6 bases; unmatched junction bases: 8. The CDR3 sequence is 14 residues long. CDR3 in DNA: TGCGCCAGCAGCTCCCTACAGGGGACAGATGGCTACACCTTC. Its protein is CASSSLQGTDGYTF.

V usage is TRBV18 and J usage is TRBJ2-7; 7 bases fit TRBD1. After removal of 6 bases from V and 2 bases from J, the junction contained 7 bases not matched to a gene. This CDR3 spans 14 amino acids. Germline CDR1 is KGHSH and CDR2 is LQKENI. This CDR3 reads CASSRMTGPYEQYF. The CDR3 DNA reads as TGTGCCAGCTCGAGGATGACAGGGCCCTACGAGCAGTACTTC.

This rearrangement joins TRBV6-2 or TRBV6-3 to TRBJ1-2; D unresolved. This CDR3 contains 12 residues. Per the germline V gene, CDR1 is MNHEY and CDR2 is SVGEGT. V dropped 6 bases and J dropped 4 bases, with 9 bases sitting between them. CDR3 coding DNA: TGTGCCAGCAGCGCACAGATCTATGGCTACACCTTC. This gives the protein CASSAQIYGYTF.

The chain carries TRBV16 and TRBJ2-7, with D unclear. The CDR3 contains 14 residues. With 4 bases removed from V and 4 bases from J, the gap between germline ends came to 14 bases. From germline, CDR1 is KGHSY and CDR2 FQNENV. Here the CDR3 reads CASSPVVPPYEQYF. The CDR3 DNA sequence: TGTGCCAGCAGCCCGGTAGTGCCGCCTTACGAGCAGTACTTC.

This clonotype was picked up a small number of times. V is TRBV6-2 or TRBV6-3 and J is TRBJ2-7; D tentatively fits TRBD1 or TRBD2 (5 bases each). The germline V gene has CDR1 MNHEY and CDR2 SVGEGT. This CDR3 is built from 12 residues. V shed 6 bases and J shed 5 bases, with 11 bases lying between them. The CDR3 sequence: CASRKQEDEQYF. The CDR3 bases are TGTGCCAGCAGAAAACAGGAGGACGAGCAGTACTTC.

V usage is TRBV5-1 and J usage is TRBJ1-6; TRBD1 might be the D (6 bases). From germline, CDR1 is SGHRS and CDR2 YFSETQ. The ends were cut back, 4 bases at V and 5 bases at J, with 13 bases in the middle. This CDR3 contains 15 residues. The chain's CDR3 is CASSVNRADNSPLHF. CDR3 coding DNA: TGCGCCAGCAGCGTCAACAGGGCTGATAATTCACCCCTCCACTTT.

The chain recombines TRBV4-2 with TRBJ1-1; perhaps TRBD1 as D (6 bases). The ends were cut back, 0 bases at V and 1 base at J, with 12 bases in the middle. The CDR3 totals 16 residues. The germline CDR1 and CDR2 sequences are LGHNA and YNFKEQ. The CDR3 coding sequence is TGTGCCAGCAGCCAAGAAAGTCTACAGGGGAACACTGAAGCTTTCTTT. Amino acid sequence: CASSQESLQGNTEAFF.

This clonotype was seen ten or more times. J is TRBJ1-1 and V is TRBV14; D ambiguous. There are 13 residues in the CDR3. Germline values: CDR1 SGHDN, CDR2 FVKESK. The germline V and J ends were trimmed by 5 bases and 0 bases, with 7 bases remaining between them. The CDR3 nucleotides read TGTGCCAGCAGCTCGCACATGAACACTGAAGCTTTCTTT. This gives the protein CASSSHMNTEAFF.

J is TRBJ2-3 and V is TRBV28; no clear D gene. The V gene's germline CDR1 is MDHEN and CDR2 SYDVKM. The CDR3 consists of 15 residues. Trimming stripped 7 bases from V and 1 base from J, with 15 bases between. DNA for the CDR3: TGTGCCAGCACCCTCACCAGAGGACGCACAGATACGCAGTATTTT. Translation: CASTLTRGRTDTQYF.